This T cell receptor beta chain was documented in a study of cytomegalovirus exposure and HLA in healthy donors. In the study overall: Genetic ancestry analysis placed about 76% of the roughly 400 donors that were genotyped in the Caucasian-associated cluster.

The germline gives CDR1 KGHSH, CDR2 LQKENI. The CDR3 is 14 residues long. Trimming left V 2 bases short and J 6 bases short, with 13 bases between. This clone was recorded a few times. Primers included in the PCR were 60 Vbeta and 13 Jbeta primers. Using immunoSEQ multiplex PCR, the repertoire was profiled, and TCRdb retains in-frame clones only, with some absent. Of nearly 200,000 clones listed, more than 75% are singletons. Sequenced sample: PBMCs. This TCR was sampled from a male donor in good health and CMV-seropositive. The chain uses TRBV18 and TRBJ1-2; D gene uncertain. CDR3 nucleotides: TGTGCCAGCTCACCAGTAACGCGAAAAAATGGCTACACCTTC. Translation gives CASSPVTRKNGYTF.